This T cell receptor (beta chain) was recovered during a study of glioma-infiltrating T cells. Amplification of TCR alpha and beta CDR3 regions from RNA used iRepertoire nested multiplex PCR. Each CDR3 protein is one row after TCRdb ran MiXCR on the multiplex PCR reads. This sample has under 150,000 distinct CDR3 sequences, with 30% to 40% found just once. The germline CDR1 and CDR2 sequences are SGHTA and FQGNSA. There are 12 residues in the CDR3. Trimming stripped 5 bases from V and 6 bases from J, with 9 bases between. Whole-study results and caveats: Non-neoplastic patients had below-expected tissue-blood divergence, while all gliomas exceeded expectation.

This clonotype was seen repeatedly, ten times or more. Its antigen is not known. Sequencing used glioma tissue, nonneoplastic brain tissue, or PBMCs (not recorded which). The receptor was derived from a human donor with low-grade glioma or glioblastoma, undergoing nonglioma brain surgery, or in good health (not recorded which). This chain connects TRBV7-2 to TRBJ2-3; D is unresolved. The DNA of the CDR3 is TGTGCCAGCAGCCTAGGCGTGGATACGCAGTATTTT. It is translated as CASSLGVDTQYF.